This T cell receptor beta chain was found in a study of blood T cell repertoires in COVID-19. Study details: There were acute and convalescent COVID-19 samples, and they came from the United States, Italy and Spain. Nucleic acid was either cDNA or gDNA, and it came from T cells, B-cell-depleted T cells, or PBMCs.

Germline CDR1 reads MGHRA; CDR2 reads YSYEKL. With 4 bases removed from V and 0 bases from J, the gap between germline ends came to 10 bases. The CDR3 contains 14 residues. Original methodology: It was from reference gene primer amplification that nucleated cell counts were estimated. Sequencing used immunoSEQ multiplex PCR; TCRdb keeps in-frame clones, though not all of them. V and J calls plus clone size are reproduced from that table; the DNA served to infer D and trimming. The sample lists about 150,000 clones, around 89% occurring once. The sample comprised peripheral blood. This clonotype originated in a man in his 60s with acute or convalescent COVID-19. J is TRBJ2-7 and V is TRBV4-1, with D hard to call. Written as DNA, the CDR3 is TGCGCCAGCAGCCGAACAGACCCCTCCTACGAGCAGTACTTC. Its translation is CASSRTDPSYEQYF.